This passage covers 20 T cell receptor beta chains from one sample sequenced in a study of blood T cells in healthy people across ages (dated by TCRdb to 2014 to 2015). Libraries were prepared through 5' RACE. The instrument was an Illumina HiSeq 2500. A second PCR of about 7 to 12 cycles was run with a J-beta primer mix and a sample-barcoded 5' primer. Using fastp at Q25 and MiXCR, TCRdb reprocessed the public reads and kept productive beta chains. Rows are combined by CDR3 protein, so each entry shows the most common genes and DNA. This sample gives approximately 1,000,000 distinct CDR3 sequences in total; 35% to 40% of them show up just once. The ten largest clones represent approximately 14% of the sample. Source material: blood. The receptor source for this set is a man in his late teens or twenties in good health.

In this sample, this clonotype turned up a few times. The chain has TRBV12-3 or TRBV12-4 and TRBJ2-5, with D perhaps matching TRBD2 (6 bases). The CDR3 length is 15 residues. V was cut by 2 bases and J by 2 bases, with 12 bases left in between. The CDR3 nucleotides read TGTGCCAGCAGTTTACGCGGGGACCCACAAGAGACCCAGTACTTC. Protein product: CASSLRGDPQETQYF.

The chain employs TRBV5-1 and TRBJ1-1, with D unclear. CDR3 length: 13 residues. Germline values: CDR1 SGHRS, CDR2 YFSETQ. V was pared by 6 bases and J by 0 bases, with 9 bases between. CDR3 in DNA: TGCGCCAGCACGGGAGTTCTGAACACTGAAGCTTTCTTT. Protein product: CASTGVLNTEAFF.

V usage is TRBV29-1 and J usage is TRBJ1-1; D is ambiguous. Trimming took 7 bases from V and 5 from J, leaving 14 bases between them. Germline V gene sequence: CDR1 SQVTM, CDR2 ANQGSEA. The CDR3 covers 12 residues. The CDR3 DNA reads as TGCAGCGGGAGGACCGGGAAGACTGAAGCTTTCTTT. This sequence encodes CSGRTGKTEAFF.

With regard to this clonotype: This clone may be a read error of a much larger clone one base away. The chain links TRBV9 to TRBJ2-5; TRBD1 agrees at 10 bases. From germline, CDR1 is SGDLS and CDR2 YYNGEE. The V segment lost 4 bases and the J segment 11 bases; nucleotides outside the gene matches: 23. The CDR3 consists of 18 residues. Here the CDR3 reads CASSKPRPGQGRGNEQYF. In nucleotides, the CDR3 is TGTGCCAGCAGCAAACCCAGACCGGGACAGGGGCGCGGGAATGAGCAGTACTTC.

The rearrangement joins TRBV20-1 to TRBJ1-3; no clear D. This CDR3 contains 14 residues. Trimming stripped 2 bases from V and 3 bases from J, with 11 bases between. Germline V gene sequence: CDR1 DFQATT, CDR2 SNEGSKA (reference sequence). The CDR3 protein is CSARYGQIGNTIYF. DNA of the CDR3: TGCAGTGCTAGATACGGTCAGATTGGAAACACCATATATTTT.

This clonotype was seen a handful of times. The chain joins TRBV7-9 to TRBJ2-7; D gene uncertain. Germline CDR1 is SEHNR and CDR2 is FQNEAQ (reference sequence). There are 12 residues in the CDR3. V was trimmed by 4 bases and J by 0 bases, leaving 4 bases between them. CDR3 in amino acids: CASSSTSYEQYF. CDR3 nucleotides: TGTGCCAGCAGCTCTACCTCCTACGAGCAGTACTTC. Filled out from reference TRBV7-9 and TRBJ2-7, the complete variable domain reads DTGVSQNPRHKITKRGQNVTFRCDPISEHNRLYWYRQTLGQGPEFLTYFQNEAQLEKSRLLSDRFSAERPKGSFSTLEIQRTEQGDSAMYLCASSSTSYEQYFGPGTRLTVT.

The gene calls are TRBV9 and TRBJ1-1; 7 positions agree with TRBD1. This CDR3 comprises 17 residues. V dropped 3 bases and J dropped 0; count of bases not matched to a gene: 11. The germline V gene has CDR1 SGDLS and CDR2 YYNGEE. CDR3 residues: CASSGSTGPKLNTEAFF. The CDR3 region has the DNA TGTGCCAGCAGCGGATCGACAGGGCCAAAATTGAACACTGAAGCTTTCTTT.

This clonotype appeared a few times. The chain has TRBV5-6 and TRBJ2-1, with a weak D call TRBD2 (6 bases). Trimming stripped 6 bases from V and 15 bases from J, with 22 bases between. Looked up from germline, CDR1 is SGHDT and CDR2 is YYEEEE. This CDR3 contains 13 residues. The CDR3 protein is CASMQASRDSLFF. The CDR3, as DNA: TGTGCCAGCATGCAGGCTTCGAGGGACTCCTTGTTCTTC.

This clonotype was detected only a few times. V gene TRBV6-6 combines with J gene TRBJ1-3; D uncertain. Germline CDR1 MNHNY, CDR2 SVGAGI (reference sequence). V shed 10 bases and J shed 0 bases, with 10 bases lying between them. CDR3 size: 13 residues. CDR3 DNA sequence: TGTGCCACCTTACTGAGCTCTGGAAACACCATATATTTT. Its protein product is CATLLSSGNTIYF.

The chain carries TRBV27 and TRBJ1-2, with D unclear. V lost 2 bases and J lost 5, with 18 bases in between. Germline V lookup: CDR1 MNHEY, CDR2 SMNVEV (reference sequence). The CDR3 extends over 16 amino acids. The CDR3 region is CASSLAIYGGPYGYTF. In DNA, the CDR3 is TGTGCCAGCAGTTTAGCGATTTACGGAGGGCCATATGGCTACACCTTC.

This clonotype turned up a few times. The CDR3 loop is CASSKGPRVIEETQYF. The CDR3, as DNA: TGTGCCAGCAGTAAGGGACCGCGGGTGATCGAGGAGACCCAGTACTTC. The rearrangement links TRBV25-1 to TRBJ2-5; D might be TRBD1 or TRBD2, each matching 5 bases. V lost 5 bases and J 5 bases, leaving 21 bases between the germline ends. CDR3 length: 16 amino acids. The germline V gene encodes CDR1 MGHDK and CDR2 SYGVNS.

This clonotype appeared a few times. The chain employs TRBV20-1 and TRBJ2-5; perhaps TRBD2 as D (5 bases). This CDR3 comprises 16 residues. In germline, CDR1 is DFQATT, CDR2 SNEGSKA (reference sequence). V was pared by 2 bases and J by 0 bases, with 16 bases between. CDR3 nucleotides: TGCAGTGCTAGATCGCTAGCCGATGGGTACCAAGAGACCCAGTACTTC. Translated: CSARSLADGYQETQYF.

The chain carries TRBV12-3 or TRBV12-4 and TRBJ1-4; D gene uncertain. The V end was cut by 6 bases, the J end by 2 bases, with 13 bases between. The CDR3 has 15 amino acids. The CDR3 spells CASRTGVSTNEKLFF. The CDR3 DNA is TGTGCCAGCAGGACTGGGGTTTCGACTAATGAAAAACTGTTTTTT.

CDR3 in amino acids: CASSEAAGNYGYTF. The CDR3 nucleotides read TGTGCCAGCAGTGAGGCGGCGGGGAACTATGGCTACACCTTC. The chain combines TRBV25-1 with TRBJ1-2; unclear D gene. Between the trimmed V and J ends, which lost 3 bases and 2 bases, there was a span of 10 bases. CDR3 length: 14 amino acids. Germline V gives CDR1 MGHDK, CDR2 SYGVNS.

The genes are TRBV14 and TRBJ2-5; D is unclear. The closer fit of TRBJ2-4 to the DNA end suggests the J call may be wrong. Germline-derived CDR1 and CDR2 are SGHDN and FVKESK. This CDR3 contains 14 residues. The CDR3 loop reads CASSQEGAKNIQYF. The CDR3 DNA follows: TGTGCCAGCAGCCAAGAAGGGGCCAAAAACATTCAGTACTTC.

This clonotype turned up a few times. This chain links TRBV7-9 with TRBJ1-1; no clear D. The V gene's germline CDR1 is SEHNR and CDR2 FQNEAQ (reference sequence). Trimming removed 2 bases at V and 3 bases at J, with 16 bases between. This CDR3 is built from 16 residues. The CDR3 DNA reads as TGTGCCAGCAGCTTAATGGGGAAGGATTGGGACACTGAAGCTTTCTTT. Amino acid sequence: CASSLMGKDWDTEAFF.

The table lists this clonotype with a few counts. The chain carries TRBV7-3 and TRBJ1-6; no definite D call. Germline-derived CDR1 and CDR2 are SGHTA and FQGTGA. The length of the CDR3 is 13 residues. V gave up 2 bases and J gave up 9 bases, with 8 bases separating them. CDR3 nucleotides: TGTGCCAGCAGCTTACAGCGCCTTTCACCCCTCCACTTT. Translating it yields CASSLQRLSPLHF.

This clonotype has just a few counts. The V gene is TRBV25-1, the J gene TRBJ2-1, with a possible D match to TRBD2 (7 bases). The CDR3 loop spans 13 amino acids. CDR1 is MGHDK, CDR2 SYGVNS, per germline. V lost 10 bases and J 10 bases, leaving 20 bases between the germline ends. The CDR3 loop reads CATEGSGGHEQFF. The CDR3 nucleotides read TGTGCCACCGAGGGCTCGGGGGGCCACGAGCAGTTCTTC.

The chain is built from TRBV9 and TRBJ2-5, with 7 bases identical to TRBD2. CDR1 is SGDLS and CDR2 is YYNGEE in the germline V gene. The ends lost 4 bases at V and 4 bases at J; junction bases unmatched: 16. The CDR3 covers 17 residues. Here the CDR3 DNA reads TGTGCCAGCAGCTCTAGACGGGGAGGGCCGATTGGAGAGACCCAGTACTTC. Amino acids: CASSSRRGGPIGETQYF.

This clonotype was counted at least ten times. The rearrangement joins TRBV20-1 to TRBJ2-3; TRBD2 agrees at 8 bases. Unmatched junction bases numbered 4, after V lost 1 base and J lost 1 base. Germline-derived CDR1 and CDR2 are DFQATT and SNEGSKA (reference sequence). CDR3 length equals 15 residues. Written as DNA, the CDR3 is TGCAGTGCTAGAGGGGGTAGCGGGGGCACAGATACGCAGTATTTT. Translated, it gives CSARGGSGGTDTQYF.